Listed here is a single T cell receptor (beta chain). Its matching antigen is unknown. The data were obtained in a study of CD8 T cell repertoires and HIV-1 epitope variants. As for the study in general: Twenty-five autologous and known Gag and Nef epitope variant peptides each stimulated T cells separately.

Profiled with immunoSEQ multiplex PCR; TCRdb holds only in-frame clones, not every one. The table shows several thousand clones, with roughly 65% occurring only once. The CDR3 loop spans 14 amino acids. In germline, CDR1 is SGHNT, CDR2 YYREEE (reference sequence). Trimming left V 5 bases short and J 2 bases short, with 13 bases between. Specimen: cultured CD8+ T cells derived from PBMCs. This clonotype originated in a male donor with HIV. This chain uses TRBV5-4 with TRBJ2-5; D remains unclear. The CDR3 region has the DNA TGTGCCAGCAGTTTAGACTGGGATCAAGAGACCCAGTACTTC. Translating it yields CASSLDWDQETQYF.